Following are 27 T cell receptor beta chains from one sample sequenced in a study of T cell responses to AZD1222 COVID-19 vaccine. Clones were read by immunoSEQ multiplex PCR, and TCRdb kept only the in-frame ones, dropping some. Among approximately 82,000 clones listed, roughly nine tenths were seen once. The sample consisted of peripheral blood, taken 28 days after the second AZD1222 dose. Receptors were obtained from an adult who received the AZD1222 COVID-19 vaccine.

The chain joins TRBV5-1 to TRBJ1-1; tentatively, D is TRBD1 (5 bases). Germline CDR1 reads SGHRS; CDR2 reads YFSETQ. Trimming pared 4 bases from V and 4 bases from J, leaving 17 bases between. The length of the CDR3 is 15 residues. In nucleotides, the CDR3 is TGCGCCAGCAGCATCAGCCCAGGGTTTGGCACTGAAGCTTTCTTT. Residues: CASSISPGFGTEAFF.

The rearrangement uses TRBV30 and TRBJ1-2; D gene unclear. The CDR3 extends over 16 amino acids. The V gene's germline CDR1 is GTSNPN and CDR2 SVGIG (reference sequence). With 2 bases removed from V and 6 bases from J, the gap between germline ends came to 22 bases. The chain's CDR3 is CAWSTASTPRVHGYTF. In DNA form, the CDR3 reads TGTGCCTGGAGTACAGCGAGCACCCCTCGAGTCCATGGCTACACCTTC. The full variable domain, its missing parts supplied by reference TRBV30 and TRBJ1-2, is SQTIHQWPATLVQPVGSPLSLECTVEGTSNPNLYWYRQAAGRGLQLLFYSVGIGQISSEVPQNLSASRPQDRQFILSSKKLLLSDSGFYLCAWSTASTPRVHGYTFGSGTRLTVV.

This chain joins TRBV11-3 and TRBJ1-2, with unresolved D. In germline, CDR1 is SGHNT, CDR2 YENEEA. The ends were cut back, 8 bases at V and 4 bases at J, with 11 bases in the middle. This CDR3 region has 12 residues. The CDR3 spells CASGRAGYGYTF. CDR3 DNA sequence: TGTGCCAGCGGACGGGCGGGCTATGGCTACACCTTC.

Comment on this clone: A junction end diverges from the germline sequence, so it may reflect a read error. The chain couples TRBV7-3 to TRBJ1-6; D unresolved. In germline, CDR1 is SGHTA, CDR2 FQGTGA. The CDR3 is 15 amino acids. For the CDR3, the DNA is TGTGCCAGCAGCCTAACCGCGCGTAAAAATTCACCCCTCCACTTT. Its protein is CASSLTARKNSPLHF.

This clone is a singleton in its sample. The V gene is TRBV30, the J gene TRBJ1-2; D uncertain. V gave up 0 bases and J gave up 4 bases, with 6 bases separating them. This CDR3 is built from 12 residues. CDR1 is GTSNPN and CDR2 is SVGIG in the germline V gene (reference sequence). CDR3 in DNA: TGTGCCTGGAGTGTAAGTGGCTATGGCTACACCTTC. It yields the protein CAWSVSGYGYTF.

V gene TRBV13 combines with J gene TRBJ2-2; D remains unclear. Germline-derived CDR1 and CDR2 are PRHDT and FYEKMQ (reference sequence). The V and J ends lost 2 bases and 0 bases respectively, with 7 bases between them. The CDR3 contains 15 residues. This chain's CDR3 is CASSLNGPNTGELFF. DNA for the CDR3: TGTGCCAGCAGCTTAAATGGGCCGAACACCGGGGAGCTGTTTTTT.

This chain uses TRBV30 with TRBJ2-1, with TRBD2 matching 7 bases. Germline trimming cut 0 bases from V and 7 bases from J; bases unmatched to any gene: 3. The length of the CDR3 is 13 residues. CDR1 is GTSNPN and CDR2 is SVGIG in the germline V gene (reference sequence). CDR3 DNA sequence: TGTGCCTGGAGTGTACGCGGGGGAAATGAGCAGTTCTTC. Protein product: CAWSVRGGNEQFF.

This chain uses TRBV7-6 with TRBJ2-7; TRBD2 is a possible D gene (7 bases). Germline CDR1 reads SGHVS; CDR2 reads FNYEAQ. The CDR3 loop spans 14 amino acids. Deletions cut 8 bases from V and 2 bases from J, with 16 bases between. The CDR3 loop is CASGGGPHTYEQYF. The CDR3 coding sequence is TGTGCCAGCGGGGGGGGGCCTCATACCTACGAGCAGTACTTC.

The chain uses TRBV9 and TRBJ2-2; 8 bases agree with TRBD2. This CDR3 is 14 amino acids long. J gave up 5 bases and V 6 bases, and 6 bases lay outside the gene matches. CDR1 and CDR2 (germline): SGDLS, YYNGEE. CDR3 residues: CASISGGSTGELFF. The CDR3 DNA reads TGTGCCAGCATAAGCGGGGGTTCTACCGGGGAGCTGTTTTTT.

This clone was detected once. V gene TRBV28 combines with J gene TRBJ1-2; TRBD1 is a possible D gene (6 bases). Germline-derived CDR1 and CDR2 are MDHEN and SYDVKM. V was cut by 7 bases and J by 5 bases, with 11 bases left in between. The CDR3 loop spans 12 amino acids. The CDR3 region is CASTDTGYGYTF. Here the CDR3 DNA reads TGTGCCAGCACCGATACAGGGTATGGCTACACCTTC.

The V call is TRBV6-5, the J call TRBJ2-5, with D possibly being TRBD1 (5 bases). Trimming cost V 7 bases and J 5 bases, with 20 bases left between them. This CDR3 contains 15 residues. Germline CDR1 reads MNHEY; CDR2 reads SVGAGI. The CDR3 spells CASNFRVGPKETQYF. The CDR3 DNA sequence: TGTGCCAGCAACTTCAGGGTCGGACCCAAGGAGACCCAGTACTTC.

The J gene is TRBJ2-5, the V gene TRBV11-2; 11 nucleotides align to TRBD2. The CDR3 contains 16 residues. Germline assignment: CDR1 SGHAT and CDR2 FQNNGV. Trimming at V came to 0 bases and at J to 7 bases, leaving 7 bases not matched to a gene. CDR3 DNA sequence: TGTGCCAGCAGCTTAGAGTCCGCTAGCGGGGGGCGGACCCAGTACTTC. This encodes CASSLESASGGRTQYF.

This clone was counted a few times. The V gene is TRBV7-9, the J gene TRBJ2-7; maybe TRBD2 (6 bases). CDR1 is SEHNR, CDR2 FQNEAQ, per germline (reference sequence). The CDR3 extends over 13 amino acids. V shed 5 bases and J shed 7 bases, with 15 bases lying between them. The CDR3 bases are TGTGCCAGCAGCGACCCTTGGGGGGTTGAGCAGTACTTC. Translation gives CASSDPWGVEQYF.

V is TRBV30 and J is TRBJ1-6; D remains unclear. The germline V and J ends were trimmed by 4 bases and 7 bases, with 11 bases remaining between them. This CDR3 is built from 13 residues. CDR1 and CDR2 from the germline V gene are GTSNPN and SVGIG (reference sequence). Here the CDR3 DNA reads TGTGCCTGGAAAGTAGGAGGGAATTCACCCCTCCACTTT. It is translated as CAWKVGGNSPLHF.

V usage is TRBV7-8 and J usage is TRBJ1-4; TRBD1 matches at 9 bases. With V trimmed by 1 base and J by 7 bases, 1 base remained unmatched. This CDR3 region has 14 residues. Per germline, CDR1 SGHVS and CDR2 FQNEAQ. The CDR3 spells CASSLVTGGEKLFF. In DNA, the CDR3 is TGTGCCAGCAGCTTAGTGACAGGGGGTGAAAAACTGTTTTTT.

The rearrangement uses TRBV28 and TRBJ1-2; TRBD1 is a possible D gene (6 bases). The V end was cut by 7 bases, the J end by 4 bases, with 16 bases between. This CDR3 comprises 14 residues. Germline V gives CDR1 MDHEN, CDR2 SYDVKM. CDR3 sequence: CASTPGGQIYGYTF. DNA of the CDR3: TGTGCCAGCACCCCTGGAGGACAGATCTATGGCTACACCTTC.

The chain couples TRBV29-1 to TRBJ2-2; 10 nucleotides line up with TRBD2. Germline V gene data show CDR1 as SQVTM and CDR2 as ANQGSEA. This CDR3 has 14 amino acids. The junction had 6 bases not matched to a gene; V was cut back by 7 bases and J by 4 bases. CDR3 coding DNA: TGCAGCGGCCTCACTAGCGGGGTCACCGGGGAGCTGTTTTTT. Its translation is CSGLTSGVTGELFF.

The CDR3 protein is CASSLQGAKNTEAFF. CDR3 DNA sequence: TGTGCCAGCAGCCTCCAGGGGGCTAAGAACACTGAAGCTTTCTTT. The chain is built from TRBV3-1 (or the pseudogene TRBV3-2) and TRBJ1-1; 8 bases agree with TRBD1. The length of the CDR3 is 15 residues. J gave up 1 base and V 4 bases, and 5 bases lay outside the gene matches. The germline gives CDR1 LGHDT, CDR2 YNNKEL (reference sequence).

The chain combines TRBV4-1 with TRBJ2-1; weak D call: TRBD1 (6 bases). Germline values: CDR1 MGHRA, CDR2 YSYEKL. CDR3 length: 14 residues. Trimming removed 2 bases at V and 1 base at J, with 6 bases between. The CDR3 reads CASSQQGSYNEQFF. The DNA of the CDR3 is TGCGCCAGCAGCCAACAGGGGTCCTACAATGAGCAGTTCTTC.

The chain uses TRBV7-2 and TRBJ1-2; 8 bases fit TRBD1. CDR1 and CDR2 from the germline V gene are SGHTA and FQGNSA. The trim removed 4 bases at V and 6 bases at J, leaving 10 bases unmatched. The CDR3 is 15 residues long. CDR3 loop: CASSSNGQGVNGYTF. CDR3 nucleotides: TGTGCCAGCAGCTCCAACGGACAGGGTGTGAATGGCTACACCTTC.

The CDR3 reads CASSPRTGDMGYTF. Here the CDR3 DNA reads TGTGCCAGCAGTCCCCGGACAGGGGATATGGGCTACACCTTC. The chain has TRBV6-5 and TRBJ1-2; the match to TRBD1 covers 9 bases. Germline V gene sequence: CDR1 MNHEY, CDR2 SVGAGI. The trim removed 5 bases at V and 8 bases at J, leaving 9 bases unmatched. The CDR3 is 14 residues long.

The V gene is TRBV27, the J gene TRBJ1-3; D unresolved. The CDR3 covers 14 residues. In germline, CDR1 is MNHEY, CDR2 SMNVEV (reference sequence). Trimming stripped 6 bases from V and 0 bases from J, with 9 bases between. The CDR3: CASSLQRSGNTIYF. The CDR3 nucleotides are TGTGCCAGCAGCCTACAGCGCTCTGGAAACACCATATATTTT.

The genes are TRBV4-1 and TRBJ1-4; 8 nucleotides match TRBD1. CDR3 size: 16 residues. V lost 1 base and J lost 4; bases outside the gene matches: 5. Germline V lookup: CDR1 MGHRA, CDR2 YSYEKL. Here the CDR3 reads CASSQVGQGGNEKLFF. The CDR3 bases are TGCGCCAGCAGCCAAGTCGGACAGGGCGGTAATGAAAAACTGTTTTTT.

This rearrangement joins TRBV6-5 to TRBJ1-1; no reliable D call. The V end lost 2 bases, the J end lost 8 bases, and 18 bases lay between the germline ends. The CDR3 runs 15 residues. Germline V gene sequence: CDR1 MNHEY, CDR2 SVGAGI. The CDR3 bases are TGTGCCAGCAGTTACGCGCTAAGGGCAGGCTTAGAAGCTTTCTTT. It encodes CASSYALRAGLEAFF.

The chain employs TRBV9 and TRBJ1-6, with D perhaps matching TRBD1 (5 bases). V shed 5 bases and J shed 10 bases, with 16 bases lying between them. CDR3 size: 14 residues. Germline V gives CDR1 SGDLS, CDR2 YYNGEE. In DNA, the CDR3 is TGTGCCAGCAGTTACCGGGACTGGGGCTCACCCCTCCACTTT. Protein sequence: CASSYRDWGSPLHF.

V usage is TRBV27 and J usage is TRBJ1-6; D unclear. CDR1 and CDR2 from the germline V gene are MNHEY and SMNVEV (reference sequence). V lost 4 bases to trimming and J lost 7 bases, with 17 bases between them. This CDR3 has 16 residues. The CDR3: CASSSPSGGVNSPLHF. CDR3 in DNA: TGTGCCAGCAGTTCCCCTTCCGGCGGAGTAAATTCACCCCTCCACTTT.

The J gene is TRBJ2-2, the V gene TRBV5-8; perhaps TRBD1 as D (5 bases). The V end lost 2 bases, the J end lost 0 bases, and 8 bases lay between the germline ends. CDR1 is SGHTS, CDR2 YDEGEE, per germline. The CDR3 is 15 residues long. CDR3 sequence (DNA): TGTGCCAGCAGCTTTAGGGGCGCGAACACCGGGGAGCTGTTTTTT. It encodes CASSFRGANTGELFF.